Listed below are T cell receptor beta chains from one sample, sequenced in a study of control samples from healthy donors and cancer patients. Profiling relied on immunoSEQ multiplex PCR, and the TCRdb table lists in-frame clones only, not all of them. The data contain some 150,000 clones, 85% to 95% of them singletons. Input material: blood. Every receptor here comes from a middle-aged man in good health. The CDR3 runs from the conserved cysteine through the conserved F or W. A D gene is named only where the DNA matches it firmly. Not every row has a clone size; where given, it reads once, few, many or a size class.

TRBV12-5	NA	TRBJ1-1	NA	CASGLLGARNTEAFF	TGTGCTAGTGGTTTGTTGGGGGCCCGCAACACTGAAGCTTTCTTT
TRBV6-5	NA	TRBJ1-1	NA	CASIDSGQRGEAFF	TGTGCCAGCATCGATTCGGGCCAGCGGGGAGAAGCTTTCTTT
TRBV30	NA	TRBJ1-6	NA	CAWRGASNNSPLHF	TGTGCCTGGAGAGGGGCTTCCAATAATTCACCCCTCCACTTT
TRBV9	NA	TRBJ2-7	NA	CASSVDTLSSYEQYF	TGTGCCAGCAGCGTAGATACCCTGAGCTCCTACGAGCAGTACTTC
TRBV5-1	NA	TRBJ1-1	once	CASSLAGGGTEAFF	TGCGCCAGCAGCTTGGCGGGGGGTGGCACTGAAGCTTTCTTT
TRBV30	TRBD1	TRBJ1-1	NA	CALNRDRARTEAFF	TGTGCCTTGAACCGGGACAGGGCTCGAACTGAAGCTTTCTTT
TRBV23-1	NA	TRBJ1-2	NA	CASPLKSPYGYTF	TGCGCCAGTCCATTAAAGTCCCCCTATGGCTACACCTTC
TRBV6-1	NA	TRBJ2-7	NA	CASSETWGSFYEQYF	TGTGCCAGCAGTGAAACGTGGGGTTCCTTCTACGAGCAGTACTTC
TRBV6-6	NA	TRBJ1-6	once	CASSYHLSSYNSPLHF	TGTGCCAGCAGTTACCACCTCAGCTCCTATAATTCACCCCTCCACTTT
TRBV5-1	NA	TRBJ2-7	NA	CASSLFGDSRYEQYF	TGCGCCAGCAGCTTGTTTGGGGATAGTCGCTACGAGCAGTACTTC
TRBV9	NA	TRBJ1-1	NA	CASSVASQMNTEAFF	TGTGCCAGCAGCGTAGCTTCCCAGATGAACACTGAAGCTTTCTTT
TRBV11-2	NA	TRBJ2-7	NA	CASSLRADPAYEQYF	TGTGCCAGCAGCTTACGGGCGGATCCGGCATACGAGCAGTACTTC
TRBV6-5	NA	TRBJ2-7	NA	CASRLGRSPGEQYF	TGTGCCAGCAGGCTGGGACGTTCCCCTGGGGAGCAGTACTTC
TRBV9	TRBD2	TRBJ2-3	NA	CASSSDPPGRVDTDTQYF	TGTGCCAGCAGCTCAGACCCTCCCGGGAGGGTAGACACAGATACGCAGTATTTT
TRBV15	NA	TRBJ1-4	NA	CATSRDKGQNEKLFF	TGTGCCACCAGCAGAGATAAAGGCCAAAATGAAAAACTGTTTTTT
TRBV3-1/TRBV3-2	NA	TRBJ1-2	NA	CASSRRNDGYTF	TGTGCCAGCAGCCGAAGGAACGATGGCTACACCTTC
TRBV4-2	NA	TRBJ1-1	NA	CASSQIGNTEAFF	TGTGCCAGCAGCCAAATAGGGAACACTGAAGCTTTCTTT
TRBV7-9	TRBD2	TRBJ2-7	NA	CASSWPREGLHSYEQYF	TGTGCCAGCAGCTGGCCCAGGGAGGGGCTACATTCCTACGAGCAGTACTTC
TRBV11-2	TRBD1	TRBJ2-1	once	CASSLEDRGYNEQFF	TGTGCCAGCAGCTTAGAGGACAGGGGCTACAATGAGCAGTTCTTC
TRBV28	NA	TRBJ1-1	NA	CASSLSWSAEAFF	TGTGCCAGCAGTTTATCTTGGTCCGCGGAAGCTTTCTTT
TRBV18	NA	TRBJ2-1	NA	CASSPRAGDGEQFF	TGTGCCAGCTCACCACGGGCAGGGGATGGTGAGCAGTTCTTC
TRBV5-1	NA	TRBJ2-2	NA	CASSWWSEGGELFF	TGCGCCAGCAGCTGGTGGTCAGAGGGCGGGGAGCTGTTTTTT
TRBV10-3	TRBD1	TRBJ1-2	NA	CAITSGTGIPNYGYTF	TGTGCCATCACGTCCGGGACAGGGATCCCTAACTATGGCTACACCTTC
TRBV2	TRBD1	TRBJ1-6	NA	CASSGPTGDSALHF	TGTGCCAGCAGTGGACCGACAGGGGATTCAGCCCTCCACTTT
TRBV5-6	TRBD1	TRBJ2-7	NA	CASSILQQGNPYEQYF	TGTGCCAGCAGCATATTGCAACAGGGGAATCCCTACGAGCAGTACTTC
TRBV5-6	NA	TRBJ2-3	NA	CASSNTDTQYF	TGTGCCAGCAGCAACACAGATACGCAGTATTTT
TRBV7-3	NA	TRBJ2-5	NA	CASSWGLGETQYF	TGTGCCAGCAGCTGGGGTTTGGGGGAGACCCAGTACTTC
TRBV28	NA	TRBJ1-2	NA	CASSLPERRGYTF	TGTGCCAGCAGTTTACCCGAGCGGAGGGGCTACACCTTC
TRBV5-1	TRBD1	TRBJ1-1	NA	CASSFPGGTEAFF	TGCGCCAGCAGCTTCCCAGGGGGAACTGAAGCTTTCTTT
TRBV5-4	TRBD1	TRBJ2-1	NA	CASTLDRGDNEQFF	TGTGCCAGCACCTTGGACAGGGGAGACAATGAGCAGTTCTTC
TRBV30	NA	TRBJ1-6	NA	CACHSRLSSYNSPLHF	TGTGCCTGCCATTCGCGGCTAAGCTCCTATAATTCACCCCTCCACTTT
TRBV12-5	TRBD1	TRBJ2-2	NA	CASGLETGGHGELFF	TGTGCTAGTGGTCTCGAGACAGGGGGCCACGGGGAGCTGTTTTTT
TRBV6-5	NA	TRBJ2-2	NA	CASSYRTGPGELFF	TGTGCCAGCAGTTACCGTACAGGGCCCGGGGAGCTGTTTTTT